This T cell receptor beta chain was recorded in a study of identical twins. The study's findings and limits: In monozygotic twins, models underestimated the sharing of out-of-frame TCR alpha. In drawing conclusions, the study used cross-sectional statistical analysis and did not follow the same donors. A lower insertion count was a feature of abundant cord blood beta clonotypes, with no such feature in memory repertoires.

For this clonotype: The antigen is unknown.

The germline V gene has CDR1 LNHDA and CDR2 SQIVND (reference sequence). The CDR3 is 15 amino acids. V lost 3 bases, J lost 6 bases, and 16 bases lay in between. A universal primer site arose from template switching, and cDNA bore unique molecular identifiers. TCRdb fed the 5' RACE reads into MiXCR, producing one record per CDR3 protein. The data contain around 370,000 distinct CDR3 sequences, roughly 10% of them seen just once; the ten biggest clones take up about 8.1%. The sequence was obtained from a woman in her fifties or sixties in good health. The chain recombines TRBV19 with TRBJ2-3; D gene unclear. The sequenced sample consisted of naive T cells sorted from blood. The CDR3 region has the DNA TGTGCCAGTAGTATCAGTTTGCTGGGTTTGGATACGCAGTATTTT. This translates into CASSISLLGLDTQYF.